This T cell receptor beta chain originates from a study of T cells after yellow fever vaccination. Study-level points and caveats: Secondary responses were weaker yet peaked faster, day 5 versus 15.

This clonotype came up a few times. Its specificity is not known. TCRdb passed the 5' RACE reads through MiXCR, listing each CDR3 protein once. The sample holds around 530,000 distinct CDR3 sequences, around 16% seen once. V lost 6 bases, J lost 2 bases, and 11 bases lay in between. Germline CDR1 is MNHEY and CDR2 is SVGAGI. The CDR3 length is 14 residues. The origin of this receptor is a man between 18 and 35 years old who received the YFV17D yellow fever vaccine. The sample was PBMCs, taken 5 to 6 days after the first yellow fever vaccination. The chain joins TRBV6-5 to TRBJ1-5; unclear D gene. The CDR3 spells CASRRNGGNQPQHF. The CDR3 nucleotides are TGTGCCAGCAGACGCAACGGGGGCAATCAGCCCCAGCATTTT.